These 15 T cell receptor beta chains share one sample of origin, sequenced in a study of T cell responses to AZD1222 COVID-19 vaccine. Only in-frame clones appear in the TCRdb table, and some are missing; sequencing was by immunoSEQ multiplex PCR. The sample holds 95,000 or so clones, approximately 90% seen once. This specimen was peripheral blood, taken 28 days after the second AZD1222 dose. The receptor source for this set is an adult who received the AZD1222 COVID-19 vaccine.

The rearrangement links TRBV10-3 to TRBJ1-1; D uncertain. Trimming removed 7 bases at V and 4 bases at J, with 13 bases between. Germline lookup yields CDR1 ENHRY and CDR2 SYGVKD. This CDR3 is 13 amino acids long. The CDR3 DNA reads TGTGCCATCATGACTACGGGGTCCACTGAAGCTTTCTTT. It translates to CAIMTTGSTEAFF.

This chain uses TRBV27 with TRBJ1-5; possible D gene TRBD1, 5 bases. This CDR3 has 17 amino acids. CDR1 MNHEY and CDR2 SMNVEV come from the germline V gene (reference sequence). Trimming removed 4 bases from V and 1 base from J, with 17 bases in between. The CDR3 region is CASSSDWGFLSNQPQHF. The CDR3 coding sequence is TGTGCCAGCAGTTCCGACTGGGGCTTTTTGAGCAATCAGCCCCAGCATTTT.

The CDR3 protein is CASDGGGYEQYF. The CDR3 nucleotides read TGTGCCTCCGACGGTGGGGGGTACGAGCAGTACTTC. The genes are TRBV2 and TRBJ2-7; maybe TRBD2 (6 bases). Germline CDR1 and CDR2: SNHLY and FYNNEI. Trimming cost V 11 bases and J 4 bases, with 15 bases left between them. The CDR3 covers 12 residues.

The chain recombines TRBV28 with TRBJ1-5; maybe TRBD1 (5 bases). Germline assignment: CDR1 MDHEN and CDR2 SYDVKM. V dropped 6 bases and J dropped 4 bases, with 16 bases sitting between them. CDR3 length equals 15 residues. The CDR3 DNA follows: TGTGCCAGCAGCCCGGGACGGCGGGGGAATCAGCCCCAGCATTTT. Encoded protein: CASSPGRRGNQPQHF.

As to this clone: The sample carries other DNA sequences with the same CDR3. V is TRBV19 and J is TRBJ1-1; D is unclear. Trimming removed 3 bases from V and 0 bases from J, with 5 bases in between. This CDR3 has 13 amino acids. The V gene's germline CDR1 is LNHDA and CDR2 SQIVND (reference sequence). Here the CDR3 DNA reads TGTGCCAGTAGTATTGGGATGAACACTGAAGCTTTCTTT. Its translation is CASSIGMNTEAFF.

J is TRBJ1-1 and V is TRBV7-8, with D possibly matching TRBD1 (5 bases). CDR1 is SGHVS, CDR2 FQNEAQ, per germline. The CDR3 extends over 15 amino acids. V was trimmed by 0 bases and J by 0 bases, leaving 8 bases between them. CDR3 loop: CASSLAGTVNTEAFF. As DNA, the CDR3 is TGTGCCAGCAGCTTAGCCGGGACGGTGAACACTGAAGCTTTCTTT.

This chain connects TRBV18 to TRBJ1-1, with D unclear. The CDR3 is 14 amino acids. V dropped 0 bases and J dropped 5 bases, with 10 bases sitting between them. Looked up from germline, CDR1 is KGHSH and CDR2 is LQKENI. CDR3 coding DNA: TGTGCCAGCTCACCACCGCGCTCAGAGACTGAAGCTTTCTTT. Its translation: CASSPPRSETEAFF.

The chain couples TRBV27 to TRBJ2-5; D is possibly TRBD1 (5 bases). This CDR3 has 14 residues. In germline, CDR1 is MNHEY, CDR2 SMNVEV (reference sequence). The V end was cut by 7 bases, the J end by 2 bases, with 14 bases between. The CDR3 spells CASTPAGIQETQYF. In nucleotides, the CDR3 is TGTGCCAGCACCCCGGCAGGGATTCAAGAGACCCAGTACTTC.

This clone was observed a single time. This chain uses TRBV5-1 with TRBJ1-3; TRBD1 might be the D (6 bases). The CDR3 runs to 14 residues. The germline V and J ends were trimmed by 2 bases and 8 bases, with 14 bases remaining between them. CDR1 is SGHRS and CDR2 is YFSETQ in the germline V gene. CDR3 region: CASSLQGLEDTIYF. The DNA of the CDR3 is TGCGCCAGCAGCTTACAGGGTCTGGAGGACACCATATATTTT.

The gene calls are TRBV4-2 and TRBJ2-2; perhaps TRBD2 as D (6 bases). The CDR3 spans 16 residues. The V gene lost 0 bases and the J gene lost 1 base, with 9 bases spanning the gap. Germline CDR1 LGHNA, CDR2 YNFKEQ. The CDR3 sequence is CASSQEVAENTGELFF. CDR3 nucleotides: TGTGCCAGCAGCCAAGAAGTAGCGGAGAACACCGGGGAGCTGTTTTTT.

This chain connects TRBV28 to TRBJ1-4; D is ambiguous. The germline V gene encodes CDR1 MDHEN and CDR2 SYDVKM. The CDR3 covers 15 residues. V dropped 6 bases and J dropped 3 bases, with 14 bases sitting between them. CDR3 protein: CASSTPLASNEKLFF. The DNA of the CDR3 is TGTGCCAGCAGCACCCCCTTGGCTTCTAATGAAAAACTGTTTTTT.

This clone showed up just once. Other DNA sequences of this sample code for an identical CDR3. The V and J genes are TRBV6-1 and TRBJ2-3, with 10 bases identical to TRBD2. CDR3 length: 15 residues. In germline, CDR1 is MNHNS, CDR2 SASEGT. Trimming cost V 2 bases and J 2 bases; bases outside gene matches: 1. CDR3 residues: CASSELAGATDTQYF. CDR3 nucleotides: TGTGCCAGCAGTGAACTAGCGGGAGCCACAGATACGCAGTATTTT.

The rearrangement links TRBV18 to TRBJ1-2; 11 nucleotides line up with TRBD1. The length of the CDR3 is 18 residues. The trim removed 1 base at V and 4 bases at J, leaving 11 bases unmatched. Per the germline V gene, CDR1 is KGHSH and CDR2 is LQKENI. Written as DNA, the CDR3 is TGTGCCAGCTCACCACGAGAAGATGGGACAGGGGGAGGCTATGGCTACACCTTC. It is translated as CASSPREDGTGGGYGYTF.

In nucleotides, the CDR3 is TGTGCCAGCAGGCCCAGACAGGGGGCCGCCTACGAGCAGTACTTC. Translation: CASRPRQGAAYEQYF. The chain has TRBV11-1 and TRBJ2-7, with 10 nucleotides matching TRBD1. With V trimmed by 6 bases and J by 2 bases, 7 bases remained unmatched. The V gene's germline CDR1 is SGHAT and CDR2 FQDESV (reference sequence). The CDR3 totals 15 residues.

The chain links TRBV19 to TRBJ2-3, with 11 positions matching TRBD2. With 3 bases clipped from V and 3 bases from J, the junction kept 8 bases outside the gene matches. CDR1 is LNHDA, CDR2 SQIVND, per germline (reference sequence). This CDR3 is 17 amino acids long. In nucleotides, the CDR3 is TGTGCCAGTAGTATCACACTAGCGGGAGTATGGACAGATACGCAGTATTTT. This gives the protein CASSITLAGVWTDTQYF.